What follows is one T cell receptor beta chain and its context. This specimen belongs to a study of blood T cell repertoires in COVID-19. Study as a whole: PBMCs, B-cell-depleted T cells, or T cells provided the cDNA or gDNA that made up the material.

Under the authors' procedure: It was from reference gene primer amplification that nucleated cell counts were estimated. Sequencing used immunoSEQ multiplex PCR; TCRdb keeps in-frame clones, though not all of them. V, J and clone size reflect that table, while D and trimming were determined from the DNA. The sample consists of under 450,000 clones, around 87% of them appearing once. The CDR3 extends over 13 amino acids. CDR1 and CDR2 (germline): SGDLS, YYNGEE. V was trimmed by 4 bases and J by 10 bases, leaving 12 bases between them. Those who participated ranged in age from roughly 18 to 95 years and resided in some 24 US areas.

The material sequenced was PBMCs or T cells enriched from blood (not recorded which). The sequence derives from a man aged 25 to 40 who had recovered from COVID-19. This sequence joins TRBV9 and TRBJ1-6, with D tentatively TRBD1 (6 bases). CDR3 amino acids: CASSKGGGSPLHF. CDR3 in DNA: TGTGCCAGCAGCAAAGGGGGGGGATCACCCCTCCACTTT.